The 15 T cell receptor beta chains presented below share a single source sample, sequenced in a study of a mutant IDH1 vaccine in newly diagnosed glioma. Libraries were prepared by immunoSEQ multiplex PCR; TCRdb keeps only in-frame clonotypes and omits some of them. The sample gives about 120,000 clones, roughly 77% of which show up once; 5.5% is in the top ten. Time point denoted: week 11, during vaccination. Topical imiquimod accompanied each vaccine dose, which consisted of 300 ug of mutant IDH1 20-mer peptide. These TCRs are of unknown antigen specificity. The source material was PBMCs, sampled from a glioma patient whose treatment included an IDH1 peptide vaccine. These receptors were obtained from a middle-aged man with glioma.

The CDR3 bases are TGTGCCAGCAGTGAAAGCGGCGGGGCCCGGTTTCAGCCCCAGCATTTT. Protein product: CASSESGGARFQPQHF. The V and J genes are TRBV2 and TRBJ1-5, with D perhaps TRBD1 (5 bases). The germline V and J ends were trimmed by 2 bases and 6 bases, with 17 bases remaining between them. Germline V lookup: CDR1 SNHLY, CDR2 FYNNEI. The CDR3 has 16 amino acids.

The chain links TRBV2 to TRBJ2-7, with 8 bases matching TRBD1. The V and J ends lost 6 bases and 3 bases, in that order; junction bases with no gene match: 7. The germline gives CDR1 SNHLY, CDR2 FYNNEI. This CDR3 spans 14 amino acids. This CDR3 is CASSTTGAGYEQYF. The CDR3, as DNA: TGTGCCAGCAGCACGACAGGGGCGGGCTACGAGCAGTACTTC.

This clone came up a few times. J is TRBJ1-1 and V is TRBV19; D remains ambiguous. Germline values: CDR1 LNHDA, CDR2 SQIVND (reference sequence). The CDR3 has 11 residues. V lost 3 bases to trimming and J lost 8 bases, with 7 bases between them. The CDR3 loop reads CASSITAEAFF. The CDR3 DNA reads TGTGCCAGTAGTATCACAGCCGAAGCTTTCTTT.

This clone occurred a few times. This specimen includes other DNA sequences encoding the same CDR3. J is TRBJ2-3 and V is TRBV18; D possibly corresponds to TRBD2 (6 bases). With 6 bases removed from V and 3 bases from J, the gap between germline ends came to 13 bases. This CDR3 has 14 amino acids. CDR1 is KGHSH and CDR2 is LQKENI in the germline V gene. The CDR3 protein is CASSPGGGTDTQYF. In nucleotides, the CDR3 is TGTGCCAGCTCCCCAGGTGGGGGGACAGATACGCAGTATTTT.

This clone was seen only once. The chain combines TRBV28 with TRBJ1-1; weak D call: TRBD1 (6 bases). Germline CDR1 and CDR2: MDHEN and SYDVKM. The CDR3 contains 16 residues. Trimming took 3 bases from V and 0 from J, leaving 14 bases between them. The DNA of the CDR3 is TGTGCCAGCAGTTTTAGGGGACACCTCATGAACACTGAAGCTTTCTTT. This codes for CASSFRGHLMNTEAFF.

The chain is built from TRBV7-8 and TRBJ1-1; weak D call: TRBD1 (5 bases). The CDR3 contains 15 residues. The V end lost 1 base, the J end lost 0 bases, and 9 bases lay between the germline ends. CDR1 and CDR2 (germline): SGHVS, FQNEAQ. The CDR3 bases are TGTGCCAGCAGCTTAGTAGCAGGGATGAACACTGAAGCTTTCTTT. Translating gives CASSLVAGMNTEAFF.

V usage is TRBV30 and J usage is TRBJ2-1; 7 bases match TRBD2. V trimming: 3 bases; J trimming: 0 bases; junction bases outside the gene matches: 5. The length of the CDR3 is 15 residues. Germline V lookup: CDR1 GTSNPN, CDR2 SVGIG (reference sequence). As DNA, the CDR3 is TGTGCCTGGAGGGAGCGGGGCTACTCCTACAATGAGCAGTTCTTC. It yields the protein CAWRERGYSYNEQFF. The full variable domain, in which reference TRBV30 and TRBJ2-1 provide the parts outside the CDR3, is SQTIHQWPATLVQPVGSPLSLECTVEGTSNPNLYWYRQAAGRGLQLLFYSVGIGQISSEVPQNLSASRPQDRQFILSSKKLLLSDSGFYLCAWRERGYSYNEQFFGPGTRLTVL.

The genes are TRBV18 and TRBJ2-5; weak D call: TRBD1 (6 bases). The CDR3 runs to 13 residues. Trimming shortened V by 4 bases and J by 1 base, and 7 bases separated the two germline ends. Germline CDR1 and CDR2: KGHSH and LQKENI. CDR3 amino acids: CASSRQAQETQYF. The DNA for the CDR3 is TGTGCCAGCTCACGACAGGCCCAAGAGACCCAGTACTTC. Variable domain in full (rest from reference TRBV18 and TRBJ2-5): NAGVMQNPRHLVRRRGQEARLRCSPMKGHSHVYWYRQLPEEGLKFMVYLQKENIIDESGMPKERFSAEFPKEGPSILRIQQVVRGDSAAYFCASSRQAQETQYFGPGTRLLVL.

This clone has just a few counts. This chain connects TRBV10-3 to TRBJ1-5; D gene unclear. This CDR3 has 13 amino acids. Germline V gives CDR1 ENHRY, CDR2 SYGVKD. V was clipped by 1 base and J by 4 bases, with 5 bases between them. CDR3 nucleotides: TGTGCCATCAGTGAGTGGGAAAATCAGCCCCAGCATTTT. As protein: CAISEWENQPQHF.

This clone has only one observation. CDR3 in amino acids: CASSLAWGTDTEAFF. The CDR3 nucleotides read TGCGCCAGCAGCTTGGCGTGGGGTACTGACACTGAAGCTTTCTTT. The chain joins TRBV5-1 to TRBJ1-1; D gene unclear. CDR1 is SGHRS and CDR2 is YFSETQ in the germline V gene. Trimming shortened V by 0 bases and J by 3 bases, and 12 bases separated the two germline ends. This CDR3 has 15 amino acids.

The rearrangement joins TRBV6-5 to TRBJ1-5; maybe TRBD1 (6 bases). Between the trimmed V and J ends, which lost 7 bases and 7 bases, there was a span of 14 bases. The CDR3 runs 13 residues. Per germline, CDR1 MNHEY and CDR2 SVGAGI. CDR3 protein: CASIRGWGQPQHF. The CDR3 nucleotides read TGTGCCAGCATCAGGGGATGGGGACAGCCCCAGCATTTT.

This clone was counted a few times. The gene calls are TRBV6-5 and TRBJ1-2; D unresolved. Germline CDR1 reads MNHEY; CDR2 reads SVGAGI. The CDR3 contains 11 residues. For the CDR3, the DNA is TGTGGCGCAGGAAAAAACTATGGCTACACCTTC. Encoded protein: CGAGKNYGYTF.

This chain joins TRBV2 and TRBJ1-3; no firm D call. Germline values: CDR1 SNHLY, CDR2 FYNNEI. V was shortened by 5 bases and J by 0 bases, with 11 bases between the two germline ends. The CDR3 loop spans 15 amino acids. The CDR3 DNA follows: TGTGCCAGCAGTTACAGCGTTAGCTCTGGAAACACCATATATTTT. Translation: CASSYSVSSGNTIYF.

This sequence joins TRBV6-4 and TRBJ1-2, with 10 positions matching TRBD1. There are 15 residues in the CDR3. The germline V gene has CDR1 MRHNA and CDR2 SNTAGT. J gave up 3 bases and V 5 bases, and 6 bases lay outside the gene matches. The CDR3 region has the DNA TGTGCCAGCAGTCTTACCGGGACAGGGGACTATGGCTACACCTTC. It yields the protein CASSLTGTGDYGYTF.

This sequence joins TRBV9 and TRBJ2-3; D ambiguous. Trimming cost V 4 bases and J 2 bases, with 8 bases left between them. The CDR3 extends over 13 amino acids. Germline V gene sequence: CDR1 SGDLS, CDR2 YYNGEE. CDR3 sequence (DNA): TGTGCCAGCAGCCTCTTTTCCACAGATACGCAGTATTTT. This gives the protein CASSLFSTDTQYF.